The 2 T cell receptor beta chains given below trace back to one sample, sequenced in a study of CD8 T cells in ankylosing spondylitis. The study's findings and limits: It appeared that ankylosing spondylitis blood was characterized by a TCR beta motif of under ten highly homologous variants.

TCRdb re-derived calls from the 5' RACE reads in MiXCR, one entry per CDR3 protein. The repertoire consists of approximately 540,000 distinct CDR3 sequences, with 9.5% to 15% occurring once and the leading ten covering 6.8%. For these receptors, no antigen is known. The sample taken for sequencing was blood, either unsorted or a sorted T cell fraction (not recorded which). Source of these receptors: a male donor with ankylosing spondylitis.

This clonotype showed up just a few times. The chain is built from TRBV7-9 and TRBJ2-3; D may be TRBD2 (5 bases). Germline assignment: CDR1 SEHNR and CDR2 FQNEAQ (reference sequence). The V gene lost 5 bases and the J gene lost 1 base, with 19 bases spanning the gap. The CDR3 length is 17 residues. The CDR3 protein is CASSTVAASHGTDTQYF. CDR3 nucleotides: TGTGCCAGCAGCACAGTGGCGGCTAGCCATGGCACAGATACGCAGTATTTT.

V is TRBV18 and J is TRBJ2-5, with 8 bases fitting TRBD2. The ends lost 4 bases at V and 4 bases at J; junction bases unmatched: 8. The CDR3 totals 15 residues. Germline loops: CDR1 KGHSH, CDR2 LQKENI. The CDR3 region has the DNA TGTGCCAGCTCACACCCGGGACTAGAGCGAGAGACCCAGTACTTC. It specifies CASSHPGLERETQYF.